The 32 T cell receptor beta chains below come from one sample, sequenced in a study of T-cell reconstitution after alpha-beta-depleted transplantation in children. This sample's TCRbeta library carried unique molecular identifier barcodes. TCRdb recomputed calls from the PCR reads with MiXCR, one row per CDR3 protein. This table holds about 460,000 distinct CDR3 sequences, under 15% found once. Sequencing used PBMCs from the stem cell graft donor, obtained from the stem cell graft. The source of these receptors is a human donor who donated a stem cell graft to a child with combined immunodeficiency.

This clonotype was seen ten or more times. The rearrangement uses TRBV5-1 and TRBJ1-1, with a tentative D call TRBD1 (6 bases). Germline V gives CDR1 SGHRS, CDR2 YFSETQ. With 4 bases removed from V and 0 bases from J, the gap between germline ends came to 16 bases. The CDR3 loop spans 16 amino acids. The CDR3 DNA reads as TGCGCCAGCAGCGCCAGACGACAGGCCATGAACACTGAAGCTTTCTTT. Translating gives CASSARRQAMNTEAFF.

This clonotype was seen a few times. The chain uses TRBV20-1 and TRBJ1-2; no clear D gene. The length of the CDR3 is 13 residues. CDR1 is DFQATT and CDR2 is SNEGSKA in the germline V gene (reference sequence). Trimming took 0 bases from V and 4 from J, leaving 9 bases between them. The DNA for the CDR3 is TGCAGTGCTAGAGATCGGGCGCTCTATGGCTACACCTTC. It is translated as CSARDRALYGYTF.

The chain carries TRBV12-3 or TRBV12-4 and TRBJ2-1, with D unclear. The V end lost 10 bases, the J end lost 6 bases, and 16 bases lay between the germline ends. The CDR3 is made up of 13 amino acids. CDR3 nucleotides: TGTGCCACCACCCCGGGCGGTCCCAATGAGCAGTTCTTC. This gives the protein CATTPGGPNEQFF.

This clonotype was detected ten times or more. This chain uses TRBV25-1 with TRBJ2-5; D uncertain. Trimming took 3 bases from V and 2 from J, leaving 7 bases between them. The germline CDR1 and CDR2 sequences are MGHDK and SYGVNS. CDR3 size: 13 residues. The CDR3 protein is CASSEGYQETQYF. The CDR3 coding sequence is TGTGCCAGCAGTGAGGGTTATCAAGAGACCCAGTACTTC.

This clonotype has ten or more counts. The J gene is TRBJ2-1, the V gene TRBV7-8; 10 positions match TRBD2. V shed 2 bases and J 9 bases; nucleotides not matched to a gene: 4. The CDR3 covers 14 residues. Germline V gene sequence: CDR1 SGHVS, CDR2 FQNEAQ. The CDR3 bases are TGTGCCAGCAGCTTAAACGGACTAGCGGCTGAGCAGTTCTTC. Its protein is CASSLNGLAAEQFF.

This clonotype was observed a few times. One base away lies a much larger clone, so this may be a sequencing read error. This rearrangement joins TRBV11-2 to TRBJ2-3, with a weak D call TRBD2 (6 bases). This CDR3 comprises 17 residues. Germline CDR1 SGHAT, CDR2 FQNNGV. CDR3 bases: TGTGCCAACAGCTTAGATACTCGGGGGAGGCCCACAGATACGCAGTATTTT. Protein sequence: CANSLDTRGRPTDTQYF. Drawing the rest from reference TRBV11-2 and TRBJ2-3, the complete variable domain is EAGVAQSPRYKIIEKRQSVAFWCNPISGHATLYWYQQILGQGPKLLIQFQNNGVVDDSQLPKDRFSAERLKGVDSTLKIQPAKLEDSAVYLCANSLDTRGRPTDTQYFGPGTRLTVL.

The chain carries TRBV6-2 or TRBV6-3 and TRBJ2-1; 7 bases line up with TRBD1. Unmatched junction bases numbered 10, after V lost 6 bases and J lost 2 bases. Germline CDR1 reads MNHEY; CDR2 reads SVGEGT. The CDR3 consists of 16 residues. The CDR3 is CASSSLGTEPYNEQFF. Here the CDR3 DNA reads TGTGCCAGCAGCTCTCTGGGGACAGAACCCTACAATGAGCAGTTCTTC.

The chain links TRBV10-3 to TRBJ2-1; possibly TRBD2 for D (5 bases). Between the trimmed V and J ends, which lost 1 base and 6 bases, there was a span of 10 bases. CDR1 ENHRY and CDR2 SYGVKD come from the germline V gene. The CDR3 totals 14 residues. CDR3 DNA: TGTGCCATCAGTGAGTTAGTACGGGGCAATGAGCAGTTCTTC. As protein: CAISELVRGNEQFF.

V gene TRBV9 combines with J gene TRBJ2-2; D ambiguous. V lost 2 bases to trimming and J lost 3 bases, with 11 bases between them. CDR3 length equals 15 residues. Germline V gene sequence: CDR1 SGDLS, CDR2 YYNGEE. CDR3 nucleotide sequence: TGTGCCAGCAGCGTTTCGGCGTTTTACACCGGGGAGCTGTTTTTT. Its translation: CASSVSAFYTGELFF.

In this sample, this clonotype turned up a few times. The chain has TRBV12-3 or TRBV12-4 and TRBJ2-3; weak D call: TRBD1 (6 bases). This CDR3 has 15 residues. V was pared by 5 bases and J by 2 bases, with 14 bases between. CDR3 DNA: TGTGCCAGCAGTGCGAACAGGGATTTCACAGATACGCAGTATTTT. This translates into CASSANRDFTDTQYF.

CDR3 nucleotides: TGTGCCTGGAGTGGACTAGCGGGAGCCTCCTACGAGCAGTACTTC. Its translation: CAWSGLAGASYEQYF. The J gene is TRBJ2-7, the V gene TRBV30, with 12 bases aligning to TRBD2. The CDR3 has 15 residues. Germline values: CDR1 GTSNPN, CDR2 SVGIG (reference sequence). V lost 1 base and J lost 0; bases outside the gene matches: 1.

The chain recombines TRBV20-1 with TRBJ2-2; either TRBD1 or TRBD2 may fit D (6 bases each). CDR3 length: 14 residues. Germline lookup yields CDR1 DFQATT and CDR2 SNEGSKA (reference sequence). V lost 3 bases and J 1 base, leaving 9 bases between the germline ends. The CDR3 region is CSAREGQNTGELFF. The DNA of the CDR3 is TGCAGTGCTAGGGAGGGACAGAACACCGGGGAGCTGTTTTTT.

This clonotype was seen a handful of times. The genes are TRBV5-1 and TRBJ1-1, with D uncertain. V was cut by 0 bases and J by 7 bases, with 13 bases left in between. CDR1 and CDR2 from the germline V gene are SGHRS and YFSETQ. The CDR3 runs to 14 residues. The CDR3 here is CASSLAVGQLEAFF. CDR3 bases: TGCGCCAGCAGCTTGGCCGTCGGGCAGCTTGAAGCTTTCTTT.

The CDR3 DNA follows: TGTGCCTGGAGTGTACTTCGGCAGACTGGAAACACCATATATTTT. This translates into CAWSVLRQTGNTIYF. The rearrangement uses TRBV30 and TRBJ1-3; D call uncertain. The V gene lost 0 bases and the J gene lost 2 bases, with 11 bases spanning the gap. The CDR3 runs 15 residues. CDR1 is GTSNPN, CDR2 SVGIG, per germline (reference sequence).

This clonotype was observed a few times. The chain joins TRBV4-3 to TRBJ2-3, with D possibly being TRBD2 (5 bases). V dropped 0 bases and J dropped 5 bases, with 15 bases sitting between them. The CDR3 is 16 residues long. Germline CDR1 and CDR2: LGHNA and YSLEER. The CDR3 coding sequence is TGCGCCAGCAGCCAAGACCCGGCACGGGGTGGAGATACGCAGTATTTT. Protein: CASSQDPARGGDTQYF.

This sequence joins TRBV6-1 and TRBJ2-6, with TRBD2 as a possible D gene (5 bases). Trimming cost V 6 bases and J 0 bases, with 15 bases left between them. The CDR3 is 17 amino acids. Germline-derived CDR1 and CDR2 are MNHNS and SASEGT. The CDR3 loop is CASRHDRGTSGANVLTF. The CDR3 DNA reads TGTGCCAGCAGACACGACCGGGGAACCTCTGGGGCCAACGTCCTGACTTTC.

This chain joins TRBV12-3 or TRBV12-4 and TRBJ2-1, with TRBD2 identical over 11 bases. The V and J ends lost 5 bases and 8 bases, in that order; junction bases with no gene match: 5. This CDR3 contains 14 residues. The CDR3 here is CASSTSGGWDEQFF. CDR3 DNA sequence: TGTGCCAGCAGTACTAGCGGGGGTTGGGATGAGCAGTTCTTC.

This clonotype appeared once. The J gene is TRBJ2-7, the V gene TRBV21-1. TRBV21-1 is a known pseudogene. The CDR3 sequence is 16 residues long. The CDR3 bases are TGTGCCAGCAGCAAAGCGCTGCAGGGAGCTCTTCCGTTGCCGTACTTC. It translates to CASSKALQGALPLPYF.

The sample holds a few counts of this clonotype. The CDR3 DNA reads as TGTGCCAGCAGTGTGGAGACTAGCGGCTTCCCTTACAATGAGCAGTTCTTC. Its protein product is CASSVETSGFPYNEQFF. J is TRBJ2-1 and V is TRBV2; 9 bases agree with TRBD2. The CDR3 is 17 amino acids. Per germline, CDR1 SNHLY and CDR2 FYNNEI. The junction had 11 bases not matched to a gene; V was cut back by 4 bases and J by 4 bases.

The CDR3 protein is CASSSPGSPSNTIYF. The CDR3 coding sequence is TGTGCCAGCAGCTCCCCGGGCAGCCCAAGCAACACCATATATTTT. This chain links TRBV5-6 with TRBJ1-3; D is ambiguous. CDR3 size: 15 residues. Looked up from germline, CDR1 is SGHDT and CDR2 is YYEEEE. The V end lost 3 bases, the J end lost 7 bases, and 17 bases lay between the germline ends.

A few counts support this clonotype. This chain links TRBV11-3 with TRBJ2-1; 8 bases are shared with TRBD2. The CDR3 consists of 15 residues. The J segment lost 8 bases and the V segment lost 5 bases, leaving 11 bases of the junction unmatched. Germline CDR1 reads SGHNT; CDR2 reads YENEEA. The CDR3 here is CASSGRSGVSDEQFF. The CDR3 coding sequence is TGTGCCAGCAGCGGACGTAGCGGGGTCAGCGATGAGCAGTTCTTC.

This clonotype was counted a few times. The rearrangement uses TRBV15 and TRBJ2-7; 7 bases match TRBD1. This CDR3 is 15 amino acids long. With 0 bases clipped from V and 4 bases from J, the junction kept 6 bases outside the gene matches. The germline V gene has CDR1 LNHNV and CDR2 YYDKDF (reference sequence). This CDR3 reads CATSRDRTGFYEQYF. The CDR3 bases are TGTGCCACCAGCAGAGATCGGACAGGATTTTACGAGCAGTACTTC. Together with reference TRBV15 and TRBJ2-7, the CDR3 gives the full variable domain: DAMVIQNPRYQVTQFGKPVTLSCSQTLNHNVMYWYQQKSSQAPKLLFHYYDKDFNNEADTPDNFQSRRPNTSFCFLDIRSPGLGDTAMYLCATSRDRTGFYEQYFGPGTRLTVT.

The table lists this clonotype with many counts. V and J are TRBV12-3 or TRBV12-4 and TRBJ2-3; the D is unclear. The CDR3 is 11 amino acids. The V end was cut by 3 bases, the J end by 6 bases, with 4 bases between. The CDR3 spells CASSFADTQYF. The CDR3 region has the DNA TGTGCCAGCAGTTTCGCCGATACGCAGTATTTT.

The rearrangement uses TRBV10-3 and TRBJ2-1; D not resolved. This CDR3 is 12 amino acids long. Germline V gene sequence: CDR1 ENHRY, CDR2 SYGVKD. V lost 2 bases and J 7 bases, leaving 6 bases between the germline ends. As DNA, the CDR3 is TGTGCCATCAGTGAGATAGGAAATGAGCAGTTCTTC. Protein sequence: CAISEIGNEQFF.

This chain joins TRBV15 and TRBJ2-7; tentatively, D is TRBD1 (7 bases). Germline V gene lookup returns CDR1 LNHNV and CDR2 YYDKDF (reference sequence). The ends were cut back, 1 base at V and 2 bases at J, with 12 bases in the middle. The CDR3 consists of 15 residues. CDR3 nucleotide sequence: TGTGCCACCAGCAGAGCCATCAGGGGGGCCTACGAGCAGTACTTC. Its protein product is CATSRAIRGAYEQYF.

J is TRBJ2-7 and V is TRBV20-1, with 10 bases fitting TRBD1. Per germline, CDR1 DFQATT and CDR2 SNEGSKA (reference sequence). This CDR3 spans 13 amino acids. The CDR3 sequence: CSPLWTGGYEQYF. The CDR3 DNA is TGCAGCCCACTCTGGACAGGGGGCTACGAGCAGTACTTC.

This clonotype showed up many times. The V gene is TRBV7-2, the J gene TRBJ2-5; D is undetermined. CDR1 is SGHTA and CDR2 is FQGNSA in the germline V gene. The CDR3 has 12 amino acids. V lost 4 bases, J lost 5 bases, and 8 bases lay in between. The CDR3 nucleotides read TGTGCCAGCAGCTCGTTTGGGGAGACCCAGTACTTC. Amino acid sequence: CASSSFGETQYF.

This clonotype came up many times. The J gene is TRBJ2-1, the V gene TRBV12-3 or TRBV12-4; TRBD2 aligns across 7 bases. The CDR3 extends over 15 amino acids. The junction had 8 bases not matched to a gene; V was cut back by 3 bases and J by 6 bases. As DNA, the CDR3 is TGTGCCAGCAGTTTGTGGGAGGGCCTTCCCAATGAGCAGTTCTTC. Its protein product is CASSLWEGLPNEQFF.

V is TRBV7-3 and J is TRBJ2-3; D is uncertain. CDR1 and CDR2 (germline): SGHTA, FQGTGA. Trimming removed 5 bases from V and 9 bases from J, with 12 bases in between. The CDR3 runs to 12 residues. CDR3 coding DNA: TGTGCCAGCAGCCAATTTAAGGGAACGCAGTATTTT. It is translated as CASSQFKGTQYF.

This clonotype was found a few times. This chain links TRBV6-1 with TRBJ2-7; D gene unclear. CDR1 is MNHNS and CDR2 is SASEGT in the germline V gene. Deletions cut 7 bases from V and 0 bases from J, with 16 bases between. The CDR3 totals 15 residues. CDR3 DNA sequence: TGTGCCAGCACCGCTCTCGCAACTTACTCCTACGAGCAGTACTTC. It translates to CASTALATYSYEQYF.

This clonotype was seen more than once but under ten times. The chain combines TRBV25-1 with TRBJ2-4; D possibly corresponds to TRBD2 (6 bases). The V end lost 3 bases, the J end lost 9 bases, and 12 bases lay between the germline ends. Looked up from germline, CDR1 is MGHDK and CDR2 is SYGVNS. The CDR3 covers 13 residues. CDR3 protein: CASSDPGGLIQYF. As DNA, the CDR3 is TGTGCCAGCAGTGACCCCGGGGGTCTCATTCAGTACTTC.

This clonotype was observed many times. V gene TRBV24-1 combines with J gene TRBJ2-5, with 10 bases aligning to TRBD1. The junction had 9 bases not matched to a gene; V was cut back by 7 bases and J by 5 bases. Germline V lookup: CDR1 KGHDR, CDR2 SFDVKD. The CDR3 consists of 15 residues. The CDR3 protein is CATSVTGGGKETQYF. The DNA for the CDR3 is TGTGCCACCAGCGTGACAGGGGGCGGGAAGGAGACCCAGTACTTC.